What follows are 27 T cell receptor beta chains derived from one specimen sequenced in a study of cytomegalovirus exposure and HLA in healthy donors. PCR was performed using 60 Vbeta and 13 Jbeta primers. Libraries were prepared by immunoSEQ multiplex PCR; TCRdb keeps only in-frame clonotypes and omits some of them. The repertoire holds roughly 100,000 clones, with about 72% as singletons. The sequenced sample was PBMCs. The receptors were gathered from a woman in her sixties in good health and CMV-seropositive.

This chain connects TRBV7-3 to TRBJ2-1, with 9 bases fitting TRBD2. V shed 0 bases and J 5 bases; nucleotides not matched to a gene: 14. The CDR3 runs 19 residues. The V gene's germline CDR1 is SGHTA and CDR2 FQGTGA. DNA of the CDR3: TGTGCCAGCAGCTTAACGGGGGGTAGCGGGAGTCTACGGGACAATGAGCAGTTCTTC. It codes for CASSLTGGSGSLRDNEQFF.

CDR3 residues: CASSPVTGAFTEAFF. CDR3 coding DNA: TGTGCCAGCAGTCCCGTGACAGGGGCATTCACTGAAGCTTTCTTT. The chain uses TRBV28 and TRBJ1-1; 8 bases agree with TRBD1. This CDR3 has 15 residues. Per germline, CDR1 MDHEN and CDR2 SYDVKM. The trim removed 5 bases at V and 4 bases at J, leaving 9 bases unmatched. Full variable domain (missing parts from reference TRBV28 and TRBJ1-1): DVKVTQSSRYLVKRTGEKVFLECVQDMDHENMFWYRQDPGLGLRLIYFSYDVKMKEKGDIPEGYSVSREKKERFSLILESASTNQTSMYLCASSPVTGAFTEAFFGQGTRLTVV.

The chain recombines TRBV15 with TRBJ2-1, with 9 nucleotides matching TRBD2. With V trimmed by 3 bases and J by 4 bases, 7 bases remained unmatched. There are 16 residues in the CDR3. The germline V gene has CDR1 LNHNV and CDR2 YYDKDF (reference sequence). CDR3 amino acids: CATSRQGTSSYNEQFF. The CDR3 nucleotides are TGTGCCACCAGCAGGCAGGGGACTAGCAGTTACAATGAGCAGTTCTTC.

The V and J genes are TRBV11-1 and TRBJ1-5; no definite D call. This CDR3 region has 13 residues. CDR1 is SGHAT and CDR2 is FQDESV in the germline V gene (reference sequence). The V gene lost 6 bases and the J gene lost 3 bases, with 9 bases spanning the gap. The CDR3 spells CASSQFPNQPQHF. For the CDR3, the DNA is TGTGCCAGCAGTCAATTCCCCAATCAGCCCCAGCATTTT.

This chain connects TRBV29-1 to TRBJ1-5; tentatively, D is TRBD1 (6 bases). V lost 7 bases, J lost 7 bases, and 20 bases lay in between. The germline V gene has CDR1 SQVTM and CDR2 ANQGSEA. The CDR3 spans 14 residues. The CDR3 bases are TGCAGCGCCACAGGGAGTGTGGACGGGCAGCCCCAGCATTTT. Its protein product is CSATGSVDGQPQHF.

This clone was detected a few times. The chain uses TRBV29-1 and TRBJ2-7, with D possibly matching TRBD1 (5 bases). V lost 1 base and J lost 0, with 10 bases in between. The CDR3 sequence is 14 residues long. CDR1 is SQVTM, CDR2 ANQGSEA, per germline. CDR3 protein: CSVEVTGSSYEQYF. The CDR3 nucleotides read TGCAGCGTTGAAGTAACAGGAAGCTCCTACGAGCAGTACTTC.

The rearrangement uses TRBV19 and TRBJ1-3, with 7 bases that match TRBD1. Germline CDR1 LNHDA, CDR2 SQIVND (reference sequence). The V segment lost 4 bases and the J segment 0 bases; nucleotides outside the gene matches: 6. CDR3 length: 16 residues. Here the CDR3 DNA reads TGTGCCAGTAGTAGGGACAGACTCTTCTCTGGAAACACCATATATTTT. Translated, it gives CASSRDRLFSGNTIYF.

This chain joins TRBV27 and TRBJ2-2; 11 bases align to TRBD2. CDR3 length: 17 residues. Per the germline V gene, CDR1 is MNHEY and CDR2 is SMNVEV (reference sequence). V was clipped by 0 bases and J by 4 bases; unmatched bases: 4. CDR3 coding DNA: TGTGCCAGCAGTTTATCTAGCGGGAGGGCGGCCACCGGGGAGCTGTTTTTT. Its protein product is CASSLSSGRAATGELFF.

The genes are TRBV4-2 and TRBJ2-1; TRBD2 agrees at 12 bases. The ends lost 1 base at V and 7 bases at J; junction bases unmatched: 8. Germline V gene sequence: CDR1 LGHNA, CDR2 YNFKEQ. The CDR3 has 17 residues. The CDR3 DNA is TGTGCCAGCAGCCAAGTTCTAGCGGGAGGGCCGAGGAATGAGCAGTTCTTC. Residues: CASSQVLAGGPRNEQFF.

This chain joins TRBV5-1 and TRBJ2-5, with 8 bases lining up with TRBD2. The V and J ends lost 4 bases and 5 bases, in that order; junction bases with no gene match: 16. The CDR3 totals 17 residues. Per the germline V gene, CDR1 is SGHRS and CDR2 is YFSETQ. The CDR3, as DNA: TGCGCCAGCAGCCTGGGTCAGAGCGGGAGTGCGTGGGAGACCCAGTACTTC. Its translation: CASSLGQSGSAWETQYF.

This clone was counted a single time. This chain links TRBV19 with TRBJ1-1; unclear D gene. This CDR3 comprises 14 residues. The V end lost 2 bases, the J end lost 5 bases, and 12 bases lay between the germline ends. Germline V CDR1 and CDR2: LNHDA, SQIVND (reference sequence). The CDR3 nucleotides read TGTGCCAGTAGTATATGGCAGCGGGGAACTGAAGCTTTCTTT. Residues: CASSIWQRGTEAFF. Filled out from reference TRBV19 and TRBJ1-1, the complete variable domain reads DGGITQSPKYLFRKEGQNVTLSCEQNLNHDAMYWYRQDPGQGLRLIYYSQIVNDFQKGDIAEGYSVSREKKESFPLTVTSAQKNPTAFYLCASSIWQRGTEAFFGQGTRLTVV.

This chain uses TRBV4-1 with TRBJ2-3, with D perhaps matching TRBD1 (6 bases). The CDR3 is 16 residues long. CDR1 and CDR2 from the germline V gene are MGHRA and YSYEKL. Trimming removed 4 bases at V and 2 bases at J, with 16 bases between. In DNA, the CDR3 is TGCGCCAGCAGCCCCCTTCTACAGGGAACCACAGATACGCAGTATTTT. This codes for CASSPLLQGTTDTQYF.

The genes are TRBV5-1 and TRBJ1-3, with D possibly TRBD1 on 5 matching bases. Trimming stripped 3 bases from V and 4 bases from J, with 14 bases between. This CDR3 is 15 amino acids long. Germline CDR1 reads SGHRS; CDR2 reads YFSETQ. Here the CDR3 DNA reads TGCGCCAGCAGCTCATCCGGGGGTTCCGGAAACACCATATATTTT. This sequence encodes CASSSSGGSGNTIYF.

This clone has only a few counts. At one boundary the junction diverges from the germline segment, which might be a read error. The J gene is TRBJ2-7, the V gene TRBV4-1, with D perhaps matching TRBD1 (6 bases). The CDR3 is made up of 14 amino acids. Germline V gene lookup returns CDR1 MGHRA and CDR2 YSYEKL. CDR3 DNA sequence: TGTGCCAGCAGCCAAGAAGTGGGACAACGAGAGCAGTACTTC. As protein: CASSQEVGQREQYF.

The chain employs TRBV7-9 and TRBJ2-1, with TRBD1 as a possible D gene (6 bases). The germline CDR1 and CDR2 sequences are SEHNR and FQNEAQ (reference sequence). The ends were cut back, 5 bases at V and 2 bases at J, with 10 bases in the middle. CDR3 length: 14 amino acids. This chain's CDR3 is CASSPWTAYNEQFF. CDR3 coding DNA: TGTGCCAGCAGCCCATGGACAGCCTACAATGAGCAGTTCTTC.

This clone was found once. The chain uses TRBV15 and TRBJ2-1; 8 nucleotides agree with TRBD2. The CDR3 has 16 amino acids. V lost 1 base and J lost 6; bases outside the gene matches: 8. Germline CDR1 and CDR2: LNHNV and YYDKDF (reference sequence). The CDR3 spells CATSRVIGSGANEQFF. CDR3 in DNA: TGTGCCACCAGCAGAGTGATAGGTAGCGGGGCCAATGAGCAGTTCTTC.

CDR3 amino acids: CASSSGNTEAFF. As DNA, the CDR3 is TGCGCCAGCAGCTCAGGGAACACTGAAGCTTTCTTT. The chain uses TRBV10-1 and TRBJ1-1; D is unresolved. Trimming took 6 bases from V and 1 from J, leaving 6 bases between them. Germline lookup yields CDR1 WNHNN and CDR2 SYGVQD (reference sequence). The CDR3 runs 12 residues.

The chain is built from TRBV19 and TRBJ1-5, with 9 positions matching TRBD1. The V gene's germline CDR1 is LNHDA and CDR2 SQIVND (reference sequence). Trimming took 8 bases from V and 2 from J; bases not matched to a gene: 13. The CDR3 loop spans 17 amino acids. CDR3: CASSFTGGGFRNQPQHF. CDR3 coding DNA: TGTGCCAGTTCCTTCACAGGGGGCGGTTTTCGCAATCAGCCCCAGCATTTT.

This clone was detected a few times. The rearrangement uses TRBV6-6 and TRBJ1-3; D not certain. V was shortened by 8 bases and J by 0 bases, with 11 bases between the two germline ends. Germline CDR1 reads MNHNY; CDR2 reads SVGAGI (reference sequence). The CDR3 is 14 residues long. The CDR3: CASLAAGSGNTIYF. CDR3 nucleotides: TGTGCCAGCTTAGCCGCGGGCTCTGGAAACACCATATATTTT.

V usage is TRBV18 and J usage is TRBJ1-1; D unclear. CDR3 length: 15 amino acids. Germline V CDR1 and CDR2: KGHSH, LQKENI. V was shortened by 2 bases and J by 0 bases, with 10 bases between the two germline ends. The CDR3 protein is CASSPYEVLNTEAFF. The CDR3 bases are TGTGCCAGCTCACCATACGAGGTATTGAACACTGAAGCTTTCTTT.

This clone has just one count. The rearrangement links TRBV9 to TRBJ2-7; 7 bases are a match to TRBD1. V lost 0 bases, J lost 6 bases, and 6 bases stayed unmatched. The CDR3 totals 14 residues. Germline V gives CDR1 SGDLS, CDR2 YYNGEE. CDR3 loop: CASSVEAPGGEQYF. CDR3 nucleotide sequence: TGTGCCAGCAGCGTAGAAGCCCCAGGGGGCGAGCAGTACTTC.

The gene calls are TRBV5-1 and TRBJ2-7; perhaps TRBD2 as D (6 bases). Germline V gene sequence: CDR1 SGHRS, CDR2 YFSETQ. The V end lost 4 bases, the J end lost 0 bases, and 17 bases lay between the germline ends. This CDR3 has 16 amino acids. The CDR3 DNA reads TGCGCCAGCAGCCCCCGGGGTCTAGCGCCCTCCTACGAGCAGTACTTC. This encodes CASSPRGLAPSYEQYF.

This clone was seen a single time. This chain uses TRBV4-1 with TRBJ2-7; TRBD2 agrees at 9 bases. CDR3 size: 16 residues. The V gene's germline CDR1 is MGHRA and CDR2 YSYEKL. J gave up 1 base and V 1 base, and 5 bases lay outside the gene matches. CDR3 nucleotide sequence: TGCGCCAGCAGCCAAGGGTCGGGACTAGCATCCTACGAGCAGTACTTC. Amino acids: CASSQGSGLASYEQYF.

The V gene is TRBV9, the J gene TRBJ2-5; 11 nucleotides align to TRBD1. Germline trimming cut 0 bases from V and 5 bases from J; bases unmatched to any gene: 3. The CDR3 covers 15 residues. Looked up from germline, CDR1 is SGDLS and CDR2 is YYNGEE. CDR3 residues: CASSVEGQGGETQYF. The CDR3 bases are TGTGCCAGCAGCGTAGAGGGACAGGGGGGGGAGACCCAGTACTTC.

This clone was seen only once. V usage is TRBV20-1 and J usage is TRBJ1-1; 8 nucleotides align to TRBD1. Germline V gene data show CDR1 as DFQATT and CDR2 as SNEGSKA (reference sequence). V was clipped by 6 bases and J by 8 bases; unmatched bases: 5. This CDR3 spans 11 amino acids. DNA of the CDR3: TGCAGTGCATCCTGGACAGGGGAAGCTTTCTTT. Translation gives CSASWTGEAFF.

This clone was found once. The CDR3 sequence is CASSMTLPRYEQFF. Written as DNA, the CDR3 is TGTGCCAGTAGTATGACCTTACCTAGATATGAGCAGTTCTTC. This chain connects TRBV19 to TRBJ2-1; D remains unclear. The germline V and J ends were trimmed by 3 bases and 8 bases, with 14 bases remaining between them. The CDR3 has 14 residues. Germline CDR1 and CDR2: LNHDA and SQIVND (reference sequence).

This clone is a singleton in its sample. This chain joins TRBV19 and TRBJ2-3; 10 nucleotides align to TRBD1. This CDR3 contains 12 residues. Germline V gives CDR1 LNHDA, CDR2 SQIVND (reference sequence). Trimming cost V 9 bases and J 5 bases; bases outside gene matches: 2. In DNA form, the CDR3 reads TGTGCCAGCCGGGACAGGGGAGATACGCAGTATTTT. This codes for CASRDRGDTQYF. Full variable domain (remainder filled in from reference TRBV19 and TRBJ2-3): DGGITQSPKYLFRKEGQNVTLSCEQNLNHDAMYWYRQDPGQGLRLIYYSQIVNDFQKGDIAEGYSVSREKKESFPLTVTSAQKNPTAFYLCASRDRGDTQYFGPGTRLTVL.